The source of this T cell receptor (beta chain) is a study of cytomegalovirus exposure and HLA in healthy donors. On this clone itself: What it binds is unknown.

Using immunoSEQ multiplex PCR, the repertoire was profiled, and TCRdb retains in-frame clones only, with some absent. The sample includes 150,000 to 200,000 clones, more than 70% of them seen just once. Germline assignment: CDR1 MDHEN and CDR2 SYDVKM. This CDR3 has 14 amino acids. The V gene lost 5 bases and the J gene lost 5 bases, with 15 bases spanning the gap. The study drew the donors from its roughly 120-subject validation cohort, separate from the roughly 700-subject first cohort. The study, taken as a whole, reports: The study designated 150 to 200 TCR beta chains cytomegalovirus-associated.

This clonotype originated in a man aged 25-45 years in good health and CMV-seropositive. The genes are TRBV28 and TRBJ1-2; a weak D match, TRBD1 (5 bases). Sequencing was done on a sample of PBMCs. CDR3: CASSPTRGGYGYTF. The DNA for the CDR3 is TGTGCCAGCAGTCCGACCCGGGGGGGGTATGGCTACACCTTC.